This T cell receptor (beta chain) was profiled in a study of blood T cell repertoires in COVID-19. Study-wide context: Acute and convalescent COVID-19 samples came from the United States, Italy and Spain. The analysed material was cDNA or gDNA that came from T cells, B-cell-depleted T cells, or PBMCs.

V shed 3 bases, J shed 2 bases, and the junction held 9 bases outside the gene matches. The CDR3 runs 16 residues. Germline V gives CDR1 LGHDT, CDR2 YNNKEL (reference sequence). Sequencing was performed with immunoSEQ multiplex PCR; in TCRdb, only in-frame clones are kept and a portion is missing. This repertoire shows more than 30,000 clones, 80% found once; its top ten account for around 14%. The sequenced sample was peripheral blood. This TCR was recovered from a woman aged 70-85 years with acute or convalescent COVID-19. V is TRBV3-1 (or the pseudogene TRBV3-2) and J is TRBJ2-7; 8 bases are shared with TRBD1. CDR3 coding DNA: TGTGCCAGCAGCCATTGGCCGGGACAGGCCACCTACGAGCAGTACTTC. It codes for CASSHWPGQATYEQYF.